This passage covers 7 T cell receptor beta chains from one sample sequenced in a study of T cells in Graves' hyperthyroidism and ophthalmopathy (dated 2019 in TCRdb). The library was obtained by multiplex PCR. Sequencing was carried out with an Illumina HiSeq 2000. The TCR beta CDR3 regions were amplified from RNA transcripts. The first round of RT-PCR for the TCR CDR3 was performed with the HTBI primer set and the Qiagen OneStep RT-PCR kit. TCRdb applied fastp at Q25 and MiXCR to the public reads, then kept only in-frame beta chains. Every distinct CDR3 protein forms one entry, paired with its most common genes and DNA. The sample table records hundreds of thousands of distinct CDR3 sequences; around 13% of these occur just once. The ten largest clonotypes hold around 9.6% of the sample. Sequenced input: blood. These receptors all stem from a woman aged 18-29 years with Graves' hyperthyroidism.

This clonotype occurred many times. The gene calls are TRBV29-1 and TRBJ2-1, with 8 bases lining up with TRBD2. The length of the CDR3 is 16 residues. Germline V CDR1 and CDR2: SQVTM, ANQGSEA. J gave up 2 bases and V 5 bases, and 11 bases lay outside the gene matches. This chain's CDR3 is CSVLGRLATTYNEQFF. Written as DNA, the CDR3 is TGCAGCGTTCTAGGCCGACTAGCGACTACCTACAATGAGCAGTTCTTC.

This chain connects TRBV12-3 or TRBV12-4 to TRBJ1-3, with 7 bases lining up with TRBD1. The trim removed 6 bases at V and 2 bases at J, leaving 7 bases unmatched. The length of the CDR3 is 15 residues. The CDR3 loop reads CASSPNRGAGNTIYF. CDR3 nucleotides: TGTGCCAGCAGCCCCAACAGGGGAGCTGGAAACACCATATATTTT.

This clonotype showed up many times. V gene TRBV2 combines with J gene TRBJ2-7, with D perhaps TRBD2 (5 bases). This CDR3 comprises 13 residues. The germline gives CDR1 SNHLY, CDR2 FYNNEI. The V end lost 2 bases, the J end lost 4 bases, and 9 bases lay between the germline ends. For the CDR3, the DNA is TGTGCCAGCAGTGAACGGCAGCGGTACGAGCAGTACTTC. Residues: CASSERQRYEQYF.

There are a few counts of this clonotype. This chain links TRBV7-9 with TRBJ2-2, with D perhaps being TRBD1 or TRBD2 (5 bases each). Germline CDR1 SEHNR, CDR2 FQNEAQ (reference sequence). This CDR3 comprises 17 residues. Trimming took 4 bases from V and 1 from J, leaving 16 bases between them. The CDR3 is CASSSPGRDLNTGELFF. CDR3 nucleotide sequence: TGTGCCAGCAGCTCCCCGGGGCGCGATTTGAACACCGGGGAGCTGTTTTTT.

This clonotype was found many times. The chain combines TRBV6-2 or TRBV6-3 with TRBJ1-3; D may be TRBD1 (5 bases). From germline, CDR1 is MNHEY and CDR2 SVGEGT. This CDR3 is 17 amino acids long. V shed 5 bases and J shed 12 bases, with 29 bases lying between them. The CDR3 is CASSQPGQAIGERGIYF. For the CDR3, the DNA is TGTGCCAGCAGTCAACCGGGGCAGGCCATCGGAGAACGCGGCATATATTTT.

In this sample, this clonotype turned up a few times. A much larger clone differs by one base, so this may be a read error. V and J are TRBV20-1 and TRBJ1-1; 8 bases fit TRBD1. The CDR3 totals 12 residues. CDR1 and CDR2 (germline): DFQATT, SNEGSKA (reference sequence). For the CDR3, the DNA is TGCAGTGCTGCGGACAGGGACACTGTAGCTTTCTTT. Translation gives CSAADRDTVAFF.

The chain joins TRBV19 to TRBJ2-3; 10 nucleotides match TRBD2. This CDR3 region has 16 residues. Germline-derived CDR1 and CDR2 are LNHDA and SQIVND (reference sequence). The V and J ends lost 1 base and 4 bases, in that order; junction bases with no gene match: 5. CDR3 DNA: TGTGCCAGTAGTATAGGCAGCGGGAGGGGAGCAGATACGCAGTATTTT. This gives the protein CASSIGSGRGADTQYF. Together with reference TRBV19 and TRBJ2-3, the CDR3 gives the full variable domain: DGGITQSPKYLFRKEGQNVTLSCEQNLNHDAMYWYRQDPGQGLRLIYYSQIVNDFQKGDIAEGYSVSREKKESFPLTVTSAQKNPTAFYLCASSIGSGRGADTQYFGPGTRLTVL.